This T cell receptor beta chain was observed in a study of T cell clones after liver transplantation. The CDR3 contains 12 residues. CDR1 is SGHAT and CDR2 is FQNNGV in the germline V gene. V was cut by 6 bases and J by 12 bases, with 17 bases left in between. This table comes from immunoSEQ multiplex PCR, and its TCRdb copy is limited to in-frame clones, with some not included. The sample has tens of thousands of clones; 70% to 90% are singletons. This TCR was recovered from a human patient who received a liver transplant. Certain T cells may be donor cells from the graft. This chain links TRBV11-2 with TRBJ1-2; D ambiguous. This specimen consisted of CD4+ T cells from blood, obtained at the 22-month timepoint. CDR3 residues: CASSYNRGVDTF. In DNA form, the CDR3 reads TGTGCCAGCAGTTACAACCGAGGCGTAGACACCTTC.